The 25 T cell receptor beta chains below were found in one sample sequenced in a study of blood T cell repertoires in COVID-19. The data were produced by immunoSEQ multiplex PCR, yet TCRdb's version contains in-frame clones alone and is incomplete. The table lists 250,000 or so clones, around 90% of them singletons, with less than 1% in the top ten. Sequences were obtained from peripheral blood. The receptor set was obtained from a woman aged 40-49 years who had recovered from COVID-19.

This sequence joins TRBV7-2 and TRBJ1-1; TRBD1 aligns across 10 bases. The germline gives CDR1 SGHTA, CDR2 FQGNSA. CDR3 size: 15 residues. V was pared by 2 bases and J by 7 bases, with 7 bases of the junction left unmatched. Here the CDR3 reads CASSLSGTGVGEAFF. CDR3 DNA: TGTGCCAGCAGCTTATCCGGGACAGGGGTGGGTGAAGCTTTCTTT.

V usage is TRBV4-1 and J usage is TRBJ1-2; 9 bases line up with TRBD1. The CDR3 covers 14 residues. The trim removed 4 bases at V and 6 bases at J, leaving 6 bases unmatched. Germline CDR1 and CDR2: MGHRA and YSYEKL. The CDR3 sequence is CASSPAGQGNGYTF. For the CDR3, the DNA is TGCGCCAGCAGCCCAGCAGGACAGGGGAATGGCTACACCTTC.

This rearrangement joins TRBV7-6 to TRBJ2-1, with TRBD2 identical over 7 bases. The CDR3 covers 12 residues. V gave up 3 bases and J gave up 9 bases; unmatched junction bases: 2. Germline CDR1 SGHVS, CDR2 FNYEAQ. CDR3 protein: CASSLGGTEQFF. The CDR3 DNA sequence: TGTGCCAGCAGCTTGGGGGGGACTGAGCAGTTCTTC.

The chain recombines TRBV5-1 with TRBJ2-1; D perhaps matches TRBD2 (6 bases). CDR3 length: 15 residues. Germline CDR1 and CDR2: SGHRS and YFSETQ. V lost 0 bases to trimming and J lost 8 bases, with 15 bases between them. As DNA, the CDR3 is TGCGCCAGCAGCTTGGGGGGACTGCAAGGCGATGAGCAGTTCTTC. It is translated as CASSLGGLQGDEQFF.

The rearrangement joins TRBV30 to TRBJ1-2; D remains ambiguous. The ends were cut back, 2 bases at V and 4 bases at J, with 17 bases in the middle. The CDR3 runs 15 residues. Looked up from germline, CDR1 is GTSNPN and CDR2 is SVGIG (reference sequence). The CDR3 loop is CAWSRSAGQTYGYTF. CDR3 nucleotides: TGTGCCTGGAGTAGATCGGCAGGCCAAACCTATGGCTACACCTTC.

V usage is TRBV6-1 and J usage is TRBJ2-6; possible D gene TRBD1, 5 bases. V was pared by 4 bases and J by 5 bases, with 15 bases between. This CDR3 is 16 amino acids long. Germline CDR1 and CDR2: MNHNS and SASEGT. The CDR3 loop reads CASSGATATRANVLTF. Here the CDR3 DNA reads TGTGCCAGCAGTGGAGCGACAGCCACACGGGCCAACGTCCTGACTTTC.

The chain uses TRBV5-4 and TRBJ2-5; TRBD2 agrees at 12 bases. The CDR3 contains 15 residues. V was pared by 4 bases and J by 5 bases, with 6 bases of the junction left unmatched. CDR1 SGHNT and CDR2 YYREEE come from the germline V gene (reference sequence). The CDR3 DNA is TGTGCCAGCAGCGCTGGACTAGCGGGATTGGAGACCCAGTACTTC. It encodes CASSAGLAGLETQYF.

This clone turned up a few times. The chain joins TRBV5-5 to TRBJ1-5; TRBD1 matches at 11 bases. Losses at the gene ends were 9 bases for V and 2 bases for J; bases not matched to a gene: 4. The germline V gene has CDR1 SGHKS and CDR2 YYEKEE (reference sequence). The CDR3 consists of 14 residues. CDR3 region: CAKKGQGGNQPQHF. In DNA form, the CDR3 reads TGTGCCAAGAAGGGACAGGGGGGCAATCAGCCCCAGCATTTT. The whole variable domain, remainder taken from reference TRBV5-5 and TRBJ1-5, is DAGVTQSPTHLIKTRGQQVTLRCSPISGHKSVSWYQQVLGQGPQFIFQYYEKEERGRGNFPDRFSARQFPNYSSELNVNALLLGDSALYLCAKKGQGGNQPQHFGDGTRLSIL.

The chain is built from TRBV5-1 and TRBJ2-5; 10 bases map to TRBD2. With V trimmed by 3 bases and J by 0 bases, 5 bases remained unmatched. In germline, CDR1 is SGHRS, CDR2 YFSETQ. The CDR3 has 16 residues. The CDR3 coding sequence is TGCGCCAGCAGCTCCACTAGCGGGACGTACCAAGAGACCCAGTACTTC. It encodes CASSSTSGTYQETQYF.

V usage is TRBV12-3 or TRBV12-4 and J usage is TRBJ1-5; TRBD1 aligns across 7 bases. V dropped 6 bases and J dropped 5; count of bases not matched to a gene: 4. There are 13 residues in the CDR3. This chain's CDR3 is CASRSTGDQPQHF. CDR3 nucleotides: TGTGCCAGCAGGAGTACAGGGGATCAGCCCCAGCATTTT.

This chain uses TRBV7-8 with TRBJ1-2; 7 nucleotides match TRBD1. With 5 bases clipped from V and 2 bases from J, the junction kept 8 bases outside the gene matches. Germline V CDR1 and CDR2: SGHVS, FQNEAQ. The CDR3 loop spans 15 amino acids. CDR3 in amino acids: CASSLTATGNYGYTF. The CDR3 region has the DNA TGTGCCAGCAGCCTAACCGCGACAGGGAACTATGGCTACACCTTC.

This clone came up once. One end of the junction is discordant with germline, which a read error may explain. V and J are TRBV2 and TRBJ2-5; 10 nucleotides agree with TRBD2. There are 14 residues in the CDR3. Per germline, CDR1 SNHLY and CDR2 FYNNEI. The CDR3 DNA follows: TGTGCCAGCACGCTAGCGGGAGTTGGAGAGGCCCAGTACTTC. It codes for CASTLAGVGEAQYF.

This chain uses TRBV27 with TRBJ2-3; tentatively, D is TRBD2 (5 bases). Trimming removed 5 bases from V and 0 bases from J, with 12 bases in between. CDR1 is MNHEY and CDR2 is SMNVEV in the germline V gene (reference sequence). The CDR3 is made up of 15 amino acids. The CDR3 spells CASSGSRYSTDTQYF. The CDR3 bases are TGTGCCAGCAGTGGGAGCCGATATAGCACAGATACGCAGTATTTT.

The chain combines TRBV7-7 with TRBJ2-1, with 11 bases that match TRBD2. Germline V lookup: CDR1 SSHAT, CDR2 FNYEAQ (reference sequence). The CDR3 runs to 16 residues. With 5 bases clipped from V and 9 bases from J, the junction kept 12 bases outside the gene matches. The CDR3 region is CASSPLAGGRRIEQFF. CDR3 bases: TGTGCCAGCAGCCCATTAGCGGGAGGGCGGAGAATTGAGCAGTTCTTC.

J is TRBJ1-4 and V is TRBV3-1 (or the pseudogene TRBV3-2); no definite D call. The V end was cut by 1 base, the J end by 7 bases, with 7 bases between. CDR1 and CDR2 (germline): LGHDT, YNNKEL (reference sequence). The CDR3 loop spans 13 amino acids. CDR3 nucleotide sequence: TGTGCCAGCAGCCAAGGTGCAGGTGAAAAACTGTTTTTT. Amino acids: CASSQGAGEKLFF.

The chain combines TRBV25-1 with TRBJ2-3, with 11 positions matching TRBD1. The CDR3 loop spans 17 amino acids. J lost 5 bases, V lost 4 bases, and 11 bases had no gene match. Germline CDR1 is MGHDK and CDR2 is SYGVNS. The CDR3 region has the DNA TGTGCCAGCAGTGCCCAACAGGGGACAGGGGGAGGAGATACGCAGTATTTT. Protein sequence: CASSAQQGTGGGDTQYF.

CDR3 in amino acids: CASSPDSVGEQYF. The DNA of the CDR3 is TGTGCCAGCAGCCCGGACTCAGTGGGGGAGCAGTACTTC. This chain links TRBV5-4 with TRBJ2-7; tentative D call: TRBD2 (5 bases). The CDR3 has 13 amino acids. Germline assignment: CDR1 SGHNT and CDR2 YYREEE (reference sequence). V was trimmed by 4 bases and J by 7 bases, leaving 15 bases between them.

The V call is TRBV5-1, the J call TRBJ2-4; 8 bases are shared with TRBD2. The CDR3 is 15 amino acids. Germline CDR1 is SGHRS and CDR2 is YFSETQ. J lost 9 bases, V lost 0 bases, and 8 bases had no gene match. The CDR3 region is CASSLVPGLGGIQYF. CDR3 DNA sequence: TGCGCCAGCAGCTTGGTGCCGGGACTAGGCGGCATTCAGTACTTC.

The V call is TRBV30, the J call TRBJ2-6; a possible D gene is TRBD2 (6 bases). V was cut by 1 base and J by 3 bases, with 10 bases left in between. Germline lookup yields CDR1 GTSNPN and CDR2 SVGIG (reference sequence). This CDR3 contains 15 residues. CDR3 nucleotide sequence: TGTGCCTGGAGTGAGGCGGGATATGGGGCCAACGTCCTGACTTTC. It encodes CAWSEAGYGANVLTF.

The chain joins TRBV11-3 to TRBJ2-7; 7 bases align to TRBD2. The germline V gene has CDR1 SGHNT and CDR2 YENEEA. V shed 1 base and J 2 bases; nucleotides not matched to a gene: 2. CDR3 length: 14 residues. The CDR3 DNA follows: TGTGCCAGCAGCTTAGTAGCGGGTGCCTACGAGCAGTACTTC. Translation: CASSLVAGAYEQYF.

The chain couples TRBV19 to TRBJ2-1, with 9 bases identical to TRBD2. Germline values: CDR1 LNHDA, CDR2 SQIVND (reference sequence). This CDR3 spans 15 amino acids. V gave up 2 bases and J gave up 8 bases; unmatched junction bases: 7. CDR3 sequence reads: CASSIPLAGRHEQFF. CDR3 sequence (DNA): TGTGCCAGTAGTATACCGCTAGCGGGGAGGCATGAGCAGTTCTTC.

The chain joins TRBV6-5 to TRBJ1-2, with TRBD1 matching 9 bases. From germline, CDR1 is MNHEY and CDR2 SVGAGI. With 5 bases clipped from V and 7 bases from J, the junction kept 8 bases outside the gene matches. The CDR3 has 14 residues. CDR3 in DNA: TGTGCCAGCAGTAAACAGGGGGCCTCGGGTGGCTACACCTTC. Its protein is CASSKQGASGGYTF.

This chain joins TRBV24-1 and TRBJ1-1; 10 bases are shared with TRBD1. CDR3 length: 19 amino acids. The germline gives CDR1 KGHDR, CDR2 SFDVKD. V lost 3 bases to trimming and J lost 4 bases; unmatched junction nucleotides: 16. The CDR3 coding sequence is TGTGCCACCAGTGATCCGCCTACCCGGACAGGGGGTTCCGGCACTGAAGCTTTCTTT. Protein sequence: CATSDPPTRTGGSGTEAFF.

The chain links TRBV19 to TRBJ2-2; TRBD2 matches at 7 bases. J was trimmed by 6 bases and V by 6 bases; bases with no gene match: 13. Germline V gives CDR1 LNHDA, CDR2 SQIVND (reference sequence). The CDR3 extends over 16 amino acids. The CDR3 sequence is CASRPIGLGAAGELFF. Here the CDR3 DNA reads TGTGCCAGTAGGCCCATAGGACTAGGAGCCGCCGGGGAGCTGTTTTTT.

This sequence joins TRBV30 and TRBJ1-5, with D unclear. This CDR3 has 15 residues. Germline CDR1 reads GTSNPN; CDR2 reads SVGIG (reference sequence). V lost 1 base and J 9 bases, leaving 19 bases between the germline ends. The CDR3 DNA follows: TGTGCCTGGAGTGAGACCTGGGCCCCCCTAAGGCCCCAGCATTTT. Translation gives CAWSETWAPLRPQHF.